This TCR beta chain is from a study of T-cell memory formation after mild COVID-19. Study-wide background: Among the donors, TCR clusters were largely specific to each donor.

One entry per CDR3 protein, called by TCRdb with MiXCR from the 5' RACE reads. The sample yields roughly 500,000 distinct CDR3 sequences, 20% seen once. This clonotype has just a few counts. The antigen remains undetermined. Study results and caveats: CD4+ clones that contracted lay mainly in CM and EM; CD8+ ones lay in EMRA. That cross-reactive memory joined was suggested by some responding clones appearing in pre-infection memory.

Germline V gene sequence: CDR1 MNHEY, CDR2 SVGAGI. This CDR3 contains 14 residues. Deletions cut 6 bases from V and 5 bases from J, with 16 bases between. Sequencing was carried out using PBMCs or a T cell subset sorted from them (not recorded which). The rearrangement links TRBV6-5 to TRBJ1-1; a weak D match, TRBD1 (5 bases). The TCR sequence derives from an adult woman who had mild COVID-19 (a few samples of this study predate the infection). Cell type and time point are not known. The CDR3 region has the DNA TGTGCCAGCAGGCCAATACCTGGGGGGACTGAAGCTTTCTTT. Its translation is CASRPIPGGTEAFF.